Listed below are T cell receptor beta chains from one sample, sequenced in a study of cytomegalovirus exposure and HLA in healthy donors. TCRdb's table, derived via immunoSEQ multiplex PCR, lists solely in-frame clones and lacks some. The table records 110,000 to 150,000 clones, roughly 74% of them present only once. The source material was PBMCs. Receptors originate from a woman aged 18 to 35 in good health and CMV-seropositive. Each CDR3 is given with its conserved first and last residue. Fields, in order: V gene, J gene, CDR3 protein.

v_gene: TRBV19
j_gene: TRBJ1-1
CDR3aa: CASSPGQGGMNTEAFF

v_gene: TRBV25-1
j_gene: TRBJ2-7
CDR3aa: CASSARGPFYEQYF

v_gene: TRBV19
j_gene: TRBJ1-5
CDR3aa: CASSTGQANQPQHF

v_gene: TRBV9
j_gene: TRBJ1-3
CDR3aa: CASSVGMSGVSGNTIYF

v_gene: TRBV27
j_gene: TRBJ2-7
CDR3aa: CATGFRHEQYF

v_gene: TRBV7-9
j_gene: TRBJ1-2
CDR3aa: CASSPRDYGYTF

v_gene: TRBV6-1
j_gene: TRBJ1-6
CDR3aa: CASTTFLEPNSPLHF

v_gene: TRBV7-9
j_gene: TRBJ2-5
CDR3aa: CASSTGVLETQYF

v_gene: TRBV14
j_gene: TRBJ2-7
CDR3aa: CASSQEVGQGYEQYF

v_gene: TRBV7-2
j_gene: TRBJ2-2
CDR3aa: CASSSRRLNTGELFF

v_gene: TRBV6-5
j_gene: TRBJ2-7
CDR3aa: CASSPSESYEQYF

v_gene: TRBV10-3
j_gene: TRBJ1-6
CDR3aa: CAIRDPGQGANSPLHF

v_gene: TRBV6-5
j_gene: TRBJ2-4
CDR3aa: CASSTTGAKNIQYF

v_gene: TRBV4-3
j_gene: TRBJ2-1
CDR3aa: CASSQPRTSSYNEQFF

v_gene: TRBV19
j_gene: TRBJ1-5
CDR3aa: CASSTLDRGSNQPQHF

v_gene: TRBV25-1
j_gene: TRBJ2-5
CDR3aa: CASSGQWETQYF

v_gene: TRBV27
j_gene: TRBJ1-1
CDR3aa: CASSPGGLTTEAFF

v_gene: TRBV7-9
j_gene: TRBJ1-1
CDR3aa: CASSLGWRGGTEAFF

v_gene: TRBV5-1
j_gene: TRBJ2-7
CDR3aa: CASSSPGQGSSYEQYF

v_gene: TRBV6-1
j_gene: TRBJ1-4
CDR3aa: CASSSGAAREKLFF

v_gene: TRBV4-1
j_gene: TRBJ1-2
CDR3aa: CASSLQEGARGYTF

v_gene: TRBV6-5
j_gene: TRBJ1-2
CDR3aa: CASSYGGKGNYGYTF

v_gene: TRBV11-2
j_gene: TRBJ2-4
CDR3aa: CASSVPGQNPNSQYF